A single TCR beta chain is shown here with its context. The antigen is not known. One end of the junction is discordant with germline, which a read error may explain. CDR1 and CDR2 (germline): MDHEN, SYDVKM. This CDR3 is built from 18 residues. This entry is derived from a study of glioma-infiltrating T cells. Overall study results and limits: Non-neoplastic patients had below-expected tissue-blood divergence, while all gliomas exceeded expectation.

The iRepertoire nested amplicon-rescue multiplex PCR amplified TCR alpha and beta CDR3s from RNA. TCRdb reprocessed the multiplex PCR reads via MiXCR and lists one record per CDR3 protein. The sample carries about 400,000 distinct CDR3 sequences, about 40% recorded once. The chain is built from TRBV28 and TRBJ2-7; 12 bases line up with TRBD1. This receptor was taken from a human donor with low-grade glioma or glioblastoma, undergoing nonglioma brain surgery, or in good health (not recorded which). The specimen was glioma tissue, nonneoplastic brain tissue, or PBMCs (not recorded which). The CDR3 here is CAGSSWDRGRVVSYEQYF. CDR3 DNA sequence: TGTGCCGGCAGTTCCTGGGACAGGGGGCGCGTGGTATCCTACGAGCAGTACTTC.